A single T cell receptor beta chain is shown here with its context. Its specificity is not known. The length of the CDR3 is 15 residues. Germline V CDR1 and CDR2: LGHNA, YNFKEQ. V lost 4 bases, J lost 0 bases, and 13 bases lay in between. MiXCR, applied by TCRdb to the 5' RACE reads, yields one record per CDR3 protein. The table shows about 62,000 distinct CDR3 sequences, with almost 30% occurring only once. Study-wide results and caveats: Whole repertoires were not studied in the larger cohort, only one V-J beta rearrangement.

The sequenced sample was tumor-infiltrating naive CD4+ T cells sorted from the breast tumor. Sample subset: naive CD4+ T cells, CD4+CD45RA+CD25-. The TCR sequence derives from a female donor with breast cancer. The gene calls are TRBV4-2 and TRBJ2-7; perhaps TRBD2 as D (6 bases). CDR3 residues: CASSPGGTSSYEQYF. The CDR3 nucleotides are TGTGCCAGCAGCCCCGGCGGGACGAGCTCCTACGAGCAGTACTTC.